This T cell receptor (beta chain) was sequenced in a study of tumor and adjacent non-tumor tissue in lung cancer. CDR3 length: 13 residues. Germline V lookup: CDR1 WNHNN, CDR2 SYGVQD (reference sequence). TCRbeta libraries were built with three rounds of nested PCR, modified from ARM-PCR. One entry per CDR3 protein results from TCRdb running MiXCR on the multiplex PCR reads. The sample carries about 75,000 distinct CDR3 sequences, over 70% recorded once. Points from the study as a whole: Compared with tumor, normal lung showed significantly lower TCR diversity. Tumor repertoires had a smaller top 100 clone share than normal lung.

The template was RNA from unsorted bulk tissue. This clonotype was seen more than once but under ten times. What it binds is unknown. The germline gene is not matched at one end of the junction; a read error may be the cause. V is TRBV10-1 and J is TRBJ2-7; no definite D call. Sequenced input: lung tumor tissue. This receptor was taken from a woman aged 45-59 years with non-small cell lung cancer. This CDR3 reads CASSRGVLGEQYF. CDR3 sequence (DNA): TGCGCTAGCAGTCGAGGCGTTCTGGGGGAGCAGTACTTC.